Listed here is a single T cell receptor beta chain. The data are from a study of blood T cell repertoires in COVID-19. For the study at large: Samples taken during acute and convalescent COVID-19 were collected in the United States, Italy and Spain. Sources were T cells, B-cell-depleted T cells, or PBMCs; the material itself was cDNA or gDNA.

V lost 4 bases and J lost 8; bases outside the gene matches: 10. The CDR3 runs to 16 residues. Germline lookup yields CDR1 SGDLS and CDR2 YYNGEE. Original analysis: Amplification from reference gene primers served as the basis for estimated nucleated cell counts. Method: immunoSEQ multiplex PCR; TCRdb's copy keeps in-frame clones and lacks some. Clonal size and the V and J genes are those of that table, whereas D and trimming came from the DNA. The sample yields around 55,000 clones, roughly 85% seen once. Material for sequencing was peripheral blood. The clonotype was recovered from a human donor in a cohort sampled during active COVID-19. V and J are TRBV9 and TRBJ1-6, with 9 bases fitting TRBD1. The CDR3 DNA reads as TGTGCCAGCAGCCCAACCCCGGGACAGGGCCATTCACCCCTCCACTTT. It specifies CASSPTPGQGHSPLHF. The whole variable domain, filled in from reference TRBV9 and TRBJ1-6, reads DSGVTQTPKHLITATGQRVTLRCSPRSGDLSVYWYQQSLDQGLQFLIQYYNGEERAKGNILERFSAQQFPDLHSELNLSSLELGDSALYFCASSPTPGQGHSPLHFGNGTRLTVT.